This TCR beta chain was recovered during a study of breast tumors, draining lymph nodes, adjacent tissues. Study-level findings and limits: Tumor repertoires ranked between lymph nodes and nontumor tissue in diversity, with V and J gene preferences. Data fit most tumor T cells coming from lymph node, expanding in tumor. Tumor and nontumor repertoires were significantly more similar in luminal-like than in basal-like breast cancer. Tumor T cell lymph node origin was a supported hypothesis, not proven.

TCRdb re-analysed the multiplex PCR reads in MiXCR, keeping a single row per CDR3 protein. The profile shows fewer than 80,000 distinct CDR3 sequences, around 43% of them singletons. The V end lost 0 bases, the J end lost 2 bases, and 12 bases lay between the germline ends. CDR3 length: 15 amino acids. Per the germline V gene, CDR1 is DFQATT and CDR2 is SNEGSKA (reference sequence). This clonotype came up many times. Antigen: not known. The receptor's source is a female donor with breast cancer. Some clones in this sample may be carry-over from other donors' samples. The V call is TRBV20-1, the J call TRBJ2-3; D possibly corresponds to TRBD2 (6 bases). Specimen: breast tumor tissue. For the CDR3, the DNA is TGCAGTGCTAGAGACCCCCTAGCGACCACAGATACGCAGTATTTT. Its protein is CSARDPLATTDTQYF.